This T cell receptor beta chain was observed in a study of blood T cell repertoires in COVID-19. Overall study: In each case, the material was cDNA or gDNA derived from T cells, B-cell-depleted T cells, or PBMCs.

The CDR3 extends over 13 amino acids. The V and J ends lost 3 bases and 10 bases, in that order; junction bases with no gene match: 7. Germline V gene sequence: CDR1 MNHEY, CDR2 SMNVEV (reference sequence). As originally analysed: It was from reference gene primer amplification that nucleated cell counts were estimated. Some clones are missing from TCRdb's copy, which holds only in-frame ones; the method was immunoSEQ multiplex PCR. V, J and clone size derive from that table, while D and trimming were established from the DNA sequence. The table shows fewer than 35,000 clones, with approximately 80% occurring only once.

This TCR came from a man in his sixties or seventies with acute or convalescent COVID-19. The chain combines TRBV27 with TRBJ2-7; 9 bases are shared with TRBD1. Sequences were obtained from peripheral blood. CDR3 coding DNA: TGTGCCAGCAGTTTTGCGGACAGGGGATCTCAGTACTTC. It yields the protein CASSFADRGSQYF.